This T cell receptor (beta chain) comes out of a study of cytomegalovirus exposure and HLA in healthy donors. Study at large: Among about 179 million T cells, an earlier analysis found approximately 110 million unique TCR beta sequences.

Primers for the PCR totalled 60 Vbeta and 13 Jbeta. Here immunoSEQ multiplex PCR was the method, and the copy in TCRdb shows in-frame clones only, minus some. The repertoire includes about 220,000 clones, roughly 70% of them detected once, and 1.8% sits in the top ten. Study conclusions and caveats: A later analysis showed HLA-associated TCR beta chains outstripping equally common others in clonal expansion.

Healthy bone marrow donors supplied every sample. Of note for this clone: What it binds is unknown.

This clonotype was sampled from a woman under 40 in good health and CMV-seronegative. The specimen sequenced was PBMCs.

This chain's CDR3 is CASSSTGILSNQPQHF. Written as DNA, the CDR3 is TGTGCCAGCAGCTCGACAGGGATTTTAAGCAATCAGCCCCAGCATTTT. This chain uses TRBV7-8 with TRBJ1-5; 7 nucleotides match TRBD1. Unmatched junction bases numbered 7, after V lost 4 bases and J lost 1 base. Germline CDR1 and CDR2: SGHVS and FQNEAQ. The CDR3 runs 16 residues.